The 25 T cell receptor beta chains below come from one sample, sequenced in a study of blood T cells in healthy people across ages. Alongside a J-beta primer mix, a sample-barcoded 5' primer served in a second PCR lasting roughly 7 to 12 cycles. TCRdb fed the 5' RACE reads into MiXCR, producing one record per CDR3 protein. The sample holds about 970,000 distinct CDR3 sequences, 51% seen once. Sequenced material: blood. These receptors came from a woman aged 55-70 years in good health.

The chain has TRBV9 and TRBJ1-2; no clear D. CDR1 is SGDLS and CDR2 is YYNGEE in the germline V gene. Trimming shortened V by 0 bases and J by 4 bases, and 10 bases separated the two germline ends. This CDR3 region has 14 residues. The CDR3 here is CASSVASGSYGYTF. The CDR3 DNA reads as TGTGCCAGCAGCGTAGCTTCAGGATCCTATGGCTACACCTTC.

The rearrangement links TRBV4-1 to TRBJ1-2; D call uncertain. The germline V and J ends were trimmed by 2 bases and 6 bases, with 19 bases remaining between them. Germline CDR1 and CDR2: MGHRA and YSYEKL. This CDR3 has 16 amino acids. CDR3 DNA sequence: TGCGCCAGCAGCCAAAAGCCTCAGGCTCAGGTAAATGGCTACACCTTC. Translation: CASSQKPQAQVNGYTF.

The genes are TRBV3-1 and TRBJ2-7; TRBD2 matches 10 bases. Germline V CDR1 and CDR2: LGHDT, YNNKEL (reference sequence). V lost 2 bases to trimming and J lost 0 bases; unmatched junction nucleotides: 4. The CDR3 has 16 amino acids. CDR3: CASSQWPSGSSYEQYF. As DNA, the CDR3 is TGTGCCAGCAGCCAATGGCCTAGCGGGAGCTCCTACGAGCAGTACTTC.

This clonotype showed up just a few times. The chain recombines TRBV13 with TRBJ2-1, with 9 positions matching TRBD2. J was trimmed by 8 bases and V by 4 bases; bases with no gene match: 21. The CDR3 is 19 amino acids. Germline-derived CDR1 and CDR2 are PRHDT and FYEKMQ (reference sequence). Written as DNA, the CDR3 is TGTGCCAGCAGCTCTAGGGGGGCTAGCGGGGCAAATTACGGGGATGAGCAGTTCTTC. This encodes CASSSRGASGANYGDEQFF.

This clonotype appeared a few times. The V gene is TRBV15, the J gene TRBJ2-5; unclear D gene. This CDR3 is built from 13 residues. Germline CDR1 reads LNHNV; CDR2 reads YYDKDF (reference sequence). The V gene lost 6 bases and the J gene lost 2 bases, with 10 bases spanning the gap. The CDR3 nucleotides read TGTGCCACCAGAACGCTGGGGCAAGAGACCCAGTACTTC. It yields the protein CATRTLGQETQYF.

Only one count was recorded for this clonotype. The chain carries TRBV7-9 and TRBJ2-1; TRBD2 aligns across 10 bases. The V gene's germline CDR1 is SEHNR and CDR2 FQNEAQ (reference sequence). The CDR3 has 15 amino acids. With 5 bases clipped from V and 8 bases from J, the junction kept 9 bases outside the gene matches. CDR3 DNA sequence: TGTGCCAGCAGCAGTGGGACTAGCGACCGGGATGAGCAGTTCTTC. Its protein is CASSSGTSDRDEQFF.

This clonotype was seen more than once but under ten times. The CDR3 loop reads CASSFGLGSSYEQYF. CDR3 DNA: TGTGCCAGCAGCTTCGGACTCGGGAGCTCCTACGAGCAGTACTTC. The chain recombines TRBV5-6 with TRBJ2-7, with D perhaps TRBD2 (6 bases). Looked up from germline, CDR1 is SGHDT and CDR2 is YYEEEE. V gave up 2 bases and J gave up 0 bases, with 12 bases separating them. CDR3 length: 15 residues.

J is TRBJ2-7 and V is TRBV20-1; 10 bases are a match to TRBD2. This CDR3 spans 14 amino acids. In germline, CDR1 is DFQATT, CDR2 SNEGSKA (reference sequence). The trim removed 3 bases at V and 2 bases at J, leaving 4 bases unmatched. CDR3: CSARRTSGPYEQYF. The CDR3 DNA reads as TGCAGTGCTAGGCGGACTAGCGGTCCCTACGAGCAGTACTTC.

With respect to this clonotype: Mismatch with germline at one junction end may stem from a read error. This chain uses TRBV7-2 with TRBJ2-7, with D possibly TRBD2 on 6 matching bases. Germline values: CDR1 SGHTA, CDR2 FQGNSA. This CDR3 is built from 16 residues. The DNA for the CDR3 is TGTGCCAACAGCTTACGGGAGAGACCAGTAACCTACGAGCAGTACTTC. This gives the protein CANSLRERPVTYEQYF.

The CDR3 region has the DNA TGTGCCAGCAGGGTGGGGACTACGCCTTACCAAGAGACCCAGTACTTC. Translation gives CASRVGTTPYQETQYF. This sequence joins TRBV2 and TRBJ2-5, with TRBD2 matching over 7 bases. The CDR3 totals 16 residues. The trim removed 6 bases at V and 0 bases at J, leaving 10 bases unmatched. CDR1 is SNHLY and CDR2 is FYNNEI in the germline V gene.

CDR3 sequence reads: CSAQHRQSSYEQYF. The CDR3 DNA is TGCAGTGCGCAACACAGGCAAAGCTCCTACGAGCAGTACTTC. The chain recombines TRBV20-1 with TRBJ2-7; possible D gene TRBD1, 5 bases. CDR3 length: 14 residues. The V gene lost 6 bases and the J gene lost 0 bases, with 15 bases spanning the gap. Per germline, CDR1 DFQATT and CDR2 SNEGSKA (reference sequence).

The genes are TRBV6-6 and TRBJ1-4; D is ambiguous. The germline CDR1 and CDR2 sequences are MNHNY and SVGAGI (reference sequence). The CDR3 totals 15 residues. Trimming cost V 2 bases and J 4 bases, with 11 bases left between them. CDR3 loop: CASSYRQAVNEKLFF. The CDR3 bases are TGTGCCAGCAGTTACCGGCAGGCCGTTAATGAAAAACTGTTTTTT.

The V call is TRBV5-4, the J call TRBJ2-4; 7 bases line up with TRBD1. The V segment lost 4 bases and the J segment 8 bases; nucleotides outside the gene matches: 3. CDR3 length: 12 residues. CDR1 is SGHNT and CDR2 is YYREEE in the germline V gene (reference sequence). This CDR3 reads CASSSDRDIQYF. For the CDR3, the DNA is TGTGCCAGCAGCAGCGACAGGGACATTCAGTACTTC.

Concerning this clonotype itself: One base away lies a much larger clone, so this may be a sequencing read error. V gene TRBV4-1 combines with J gene TRBJ2-7; the D gene is possibly TRBD2 (5 bases). Germline CDR1 reads MGHRA; CDR2 reads YSYEKL. The CDR3 has 14 amino acids. The chain's CDR3 is CASSQGTRSYEQCF. The CDR3 nucleotides read TGCGCCAGCAGCCAAGGGACTCGCTCCTACGAGCAGTGCTTC.

This clonotype was recorded a few times. This chain joins TRBV29-1 and TRBJ2-7, with 9 nucleotides matching TRBD2. This CDR3 is built from 15 residues. The V segment lost 4 bases and the J segment 0 bases; nucleotides outside the gene matches: 7. Germline assignment: CDR1 SQVTM and CDR2 ANQGSEA. The CDR3 DNA reads TGCAGCGTTGCGTCCGCTAGCGGGAACTCCTACGAGCAGTACTTC. Its translation is CSVASASGNSYEQYF.

In its sample, this clonotype was seen a few times. The chain combines TRBV7-2 with TRBJ2-3; TRBD2 matches at 8 bases. This CDR3 region has 16 residues. V trimming: 5 bases; J trimming: 3 bases; junction bases outside the gene matches: 10. Germline CDR1 reads SGHTA; CDR2 reads FQGNSA. The CDR3 reads CASSPDSGSRTDTQYF. The CDR3 DNA is TGTGCCAGCAGCCCGGACAGCGGGAGTCGAACAGATACGCAGTATTTT.

The chain joins TRBV6-1 to TRBJ1-1; D unclear. Trimming took off 7 bases at V and 1 base at J, with 16 bases between the two ends. The CDR3 length is 15 residues. Germline loops: CDR1 MNHNS, CDR2 SASEGT. The DNA of the CDR3 is TGTGCCAGCAAGGTTGCTCTGGTTGGGAACACTGAAGCTTTCTTT. As protein: CASKVALVGNTEAFF.

A note on this clonotype: One junction end disagrees with the germline gene, perhaps due to a read error. The V call is TRBV20-1, the J call TRBJ1-2; no definite D call. CDR1 and CDR2 (germline): DFQATT, SNEGSKA (reference sequence). There are 15 residues in the CDR3. CDR3 loop: CSVRDHQTQSYGYTF. In DNA form, the CDR3 reads TGCAGTGTTAGAGATCATCAGACCCAAAGCTATGGCTACACCTTC.

V is TRBV12-3 or TRBV12-4 and J is TRBJ2-5, with D perhaps TRBD1 or TRBD2 (7 bases each). Trimming took off 6 bases at V and 2 bases at J, with 16 bases between the two ends. The CDR3 totals 15 residues. The CDR3 protein is CASSRRGGQQETQYF. The CDR3 DNA is TGTGCCAGCAGCCGGAGGGGGGGACAGCAAGAGACCCAGTACTTC.

This clonotype is a singleton in its sample. In nucleotides, the CDR3 is TGTGCCAGCAGCTTAGGGCCTTCGGGCGAACTAGCGGCCACCTGCGAGCAGTACTTC. Protein product: CASSLGPSGELAATCEQYF. This rearrangement joins TRBV7-8 to TRBJ2-5, with 8 nucleotides matching TRBD2. The J call may be faulty, since TRBJ2-7 better matches the DNA end. The CDR3 is 19 amino acids. Germline CDR1 reads SGHVS; CDR2 reads FQNEAQ.

The rearrangement links TRBV11-1 to TRBJ2-3; 7 positions agree with TRBD1. J was trimmed by 3 bases and V by 6 bases; bases with no gene match: 9. Per the germline V gene, CDR1 is SGHAT and CDR2 is FQDESV (reference sequence). The CDR3 is made up of 15 amino acids. The CDR3: CASRRMGQRTDTQYF. The DNA of the CDR3 is TGTGCCAGCAGAAGAATGGGACAGAGAACAGATACGCAGTATTTT.

This clonotype has a handful of counts. The rearrangement joins TRBV2 to TRBJ2-3; either TRBD1 or TRBD2 may supply D (5 bases each). V gave up 7 bases and J gave up 6 bases, with 20 bases separating them. The CDR3 runs 15 residues. Germline CDR1 is SNHLY and CDR2 is FYNNEI. Written as DNA, the CDR3 is TGTGCCAGCACAACCTCCGGGACCCCCCGGGATACGCAGTATTTT. This codes for CASTTSGTPRDTQYF.

The V call is TRBV11-2, the J call TRBJ2-3; 11 positions match TRBD1. The ends lost 5 bases at V and 8 bases at J; junction bases unmatched: 12. Germline V gene data show CDR1 as SGHAT and CDR2 as FQNNGV. This CDR3 spans 16 amino acids. The DNA for the CDR3 is TGTGCCAGCAGCACCCGGACAGGGGGCATATCTGTTACGCAGTATTTT. It translates to CASSTRTGGISVTQYF. Looking up the rest from reference TRBV11-2 and TRBJ2-3 gives the full variable domain: EAGVAQSPRYKIIEKRQSVAFWCNPISGHATLYWYQQILGQGPKLLIQFQNNGVVDDSQLPKDRFSAERLKGVDSTLKIQPAKLEDSAVYLCASSTRTGGISVTQYFGPGTRLTVL.

The chain employs TRBV4-1 and TRBJ2-5; D not resolved. The CDR3 has 16 residues. Trimming removed 0 bases at V and 11 bases at J, with 22 bases between. CDR1 and CDR2 (germline): MGHRA, YSYEKL. The CDR3 region has the DNA TGCGCCAGCAGCCAAGACCGTCTTACCCTTAAGAATGAGCAGTACTTC. It specifies CASSQDRLTLKNEQYF.

V is TRBV12-3 or TRBV12-4 and J is TRBJ1-2; no clear D. The CDR3 has 14 residues. The ends were cut back, 5 bases at V and 5 bases at J, with 15 bases in the middle. This CDR3 reads CASSTQASAYGYTF. CDR3 nucleotide sequence: TGTGCCAGCAGTACCCAGGCCTCGGCTTATGGCTACACCTTC.